This is a list of T cell receptor beta chains from one sample in a study of blood T cell repertoires in COVID-19. Assay used: immunoSEQ multiplex PCR; TCRdb lists only in-frame clones, some missing. The sample gives approximately 250,000 clones, roughly 90% of which show up once; 4.1% is in the top ten. Sequencing was performed on PBMCs or T cells enriched from blood (not recorded which). These receptors were collected from a woman in her 30s who had recovered from COVID-19. CDR3s include the opening cysteine and the closing phenylalanine or tryptophan. The order of the fields is CDR3 protein, CDR3 DNA, D gene, V gene, clone size, J gene. A D gene is named only where the DNA matches it firmly. Some rows have no size entry. The others give once, few or many, or a class for an expanded clone.

CASSLKTSSWVDEQYF TGTGCCAGCAGCTTGAAAACTAGCTCCTGGGTGGACGAGCAGTACTTC . TRBV5-4 . TRBJ2-7
CASSLDPVQGQYF TGTGCCAGCAGTTTAGACCCTGTTCAGGGGCAGTACTTC . TRBV27 . TRBJ2-7
CASSSSSYEQYF TGTGCCAGCAGTTCGTCCTCCTACGAGCAGTACTTC . TRBV6-6 . TRBJ2-7
CASSQVWGDYYEQYF TGTGCCAGCAGCCAAGTTTGGGGAGACTACTACGAGCAGTACTTC . TRBV14 few TRBJ2-7
CASSVGLAGANNEQFF TGCGCCAGCAGCGTAGGACTAGCGGGAGCAAACAATGAGCAGTTCTTC TRBD2 TRBV5-1 once TRBJ2-1
CASSQGPSEGQPQHF TGCGCCAGCAGCCAAGGCCCTTCCGAGGGCCAGCCCCAGCATTTT . TRBV4-3 . TRBJ1-5
CASSQDNGRRHEQFF TGTGCCAGCAGCCAAGACAACGGTCGCCGCCATGAGCAGTTCTTC . TRBV3-1/TRBV3-2 . TRBJ2-1
CASGVGGNYEQYF TGTGCCAGTGGTGTAGGCGGAAACTACGAGCAGTACTTC . TRBV28 . TRBJ2-7
CASSFERGGEQYF TGTGCTAGCAGCTTTGAGAGGGGGGGCGAGCAGTACTTC . TRBV7-7 few TRBJ2-7
CASSFREGETQYF TGTGCCAGCAGTTTTCGGGAGGGAGAGACCCAGTACTTC TRBD2 TRBV27 . TRBJ2-5
CASSYSRAGDTEAFF TGTGCCAGCAGTTACTCGAGAGCAGGGGACACTGAAGCTTTCTTT . TRBV6-2/TRBV6-3 . TRBJ1-1
CAISGGLAGSTDTQYF TGTGCCATCAGTGGGGGACTAGCGGGTAGCACAGATACGCAGTATTTT TRBD2 TRBV10-3 . TRBJ2-3
CASSLRPTGAYEQYF TGTGCCAGCAGCCTCCGACCGACGGGGGCCTACGAGCAGTACTTC . TRBV7-3 once TRBJ2-7
CAISDGRDGYTF TGTGCCATCAGTGACGGCAGGGATGGCTACACCTTC . TRBV10-3 . TRBJ1-2
CASSPLRGITGNTIYF TGTGCCAGTAGCCCCTTACGGGGGATCACTGGAAACACCATATATTTT . TRBV28 . TRBJ1-3
CASSQARRTSYEQYF TGCGCCAGCAGCCAAGCGCGTCGAACCTCCTACGAGCAGTACTTC . TRBV4-1 few TRBJ2-7
CAWKIGVPGGEAFF TGTGCCTGGAAGATAGGAGTCCCCGGGGGTGAAGCTTTCTTT . TRBV30 . TRBJ1-1
CASSQAQGVETQYF TGCGCCAGCAGCCAAGCACAGGGGGTGGAGACCCAGTACTTC TRBD1 TRBV4-3 . TRBJ2-5
CASSLWTAPDGYTF TGTGCCAGCAGTCTCTGGACAGCCCCAGATGGCTACACCTTC . TRBV25-1 . TRBJ1-2
CASSYTVAGNTGELFF TGTGCCAGCAGTTACACGGTAGCGGGAAACACCGGGGAGCTGTTTTTT TRBD2 TRBV6-2/TRBV6-3 . TRBJ2-2
CASSQAHLEVYEQFF TGCGCCAGCAGCCAAGCCCATCTAGAGGTCTATGAGCAGTTCTTC . TRBV4-3 . TRBJ2-1
CASSHSGANYGYTF TGTGCCAGCAGTCACTCCGGGGCTAACTATGGCTACACCTTC . TRBV6-6 . TRBJ1-2
CASSYSRVSGNTIYF TGTGCCAGCAGTTACTCCAGGGTTTCTGGAAACACCATATATTTT . TRBV6-2/TRBV6-3 . TRBJ1-3
CASSTGQLNTEAFF TGTGCCAGTAGTACGGGACAACTGAACACTGAAGCTTTCTTT . TRBV19 . TRBJ1-1
CASSIDRVVGVFSRHPEAFF TGTGCCAGTAGTATAGATCGGGTTGTAGGGGTCTTTAGCCGCCACCCTGAAGCTTTCTTT . TRBV19 . TRBJ1-1
CASSPHPREGTDTQYF TGTGCCAGCAGCCCCCACCCCCGGGAGGGCACAGATACGCAGTATTTT TRBD2 TRBV7-6 few TRBJ2-3
CASSLVPGPSRRYYEQYF TGTGCCAGCAGTTTAGTGCCCGGCCCTTCAAGGAGATACTACGAGCAGTACTTC . TRBV28 . TRBJ2-7
CASSVEQGSEKLFF TGTGCCAGCAGCGTAGAGCAGGGGAGTGAAAAACTGTTTTTT . TRBV9 few TRBJ1-4
CSAIDSYSNQPQHF TGCAGTGCTATTGACAGTTATAGCAATCAGCCCCAGCATTTT . TRBV20-1 . TRBJ1-5
CASSLGTVTEAFF TGTGCCAGCTCACTAGGGACAGTCACTGAAGCTTTCTTT TRBD1 TRBV18 . TRBJ1-1
CASRTIRGRAGEQYF TGTGCCAGCAGAACAATACGGGGGAGAGCAGGCGAGCAGTACTTC . TRBV27 . TRBJ2-7
CASSLMGSLSYEQYF TGTGCCAGCAGTTTGATGGGCAGCCTTTCCTACGAGCAGTACTTC . TRBV28 . TRBJ2-7
CATQRTEPLLTTGELFF TGTGCCACCCAGAGGACAGAACCTCTATTGACCACCGGGGAGCTGTTTTTT . TRBV24-1 once TRBJ2-2
CASSAPGEDSPLHF TGTGCCAGCAGCGCGCCCGGAGAGGATTCACCCCTCCACTTT . TRBV6-5 . TRBJ1-6
CASSFEDRASLGYTF TGTGCCAGCTCATTCGAGGACAGGGCCTCTCTTGGCTACACCTTC TRBD1 TRBV18 . TRBJ1-2
CASRLSSGSMGGELFF TGTGCCAGCAGATTATCTAGCGGGAGTATGGGCGGGGAGCTGTTTTTT TRBD2 TRBV5-4 . TRBJ2-2